Listed here are 10 T cell receptor beta chains from one sample, sequenced in a study of beta chain features in type 1 diabetes. Investigators reverse transcribed all isolated RNA, so they sequenced expressed TCRB transcripts. Repertoires were generated with immunoSEQ multiplex PCR, while TCRdb's copy carries only in-frame clones and drops some. The sample shows about 350,000 clones, 15% to 20% of them seen only once. The source material was naive CD4+ T cells from blood. These receptors all stem from a woman in her late teens or twenties in good health.

This clone was counted a few times. The V gene is TRBV7-3, the J gene TRBJ2-1; D is perhaps TRBD2 (7 bases). There are 16 residues in the CDR3. V gave up 4 bases and J gave up 2 bases, with 15 bases separating them. CDR1 and CDR2 from the germline V gene are SGHTA and FQGTGA. The CDR3 reads CASSYEGGAPYNEQFF. The CDR3 DNA sequence: TGTGCCAGCAGCTACGAAGGGGGGGCCCCCTACAATGAGCAGTTCTTC.

In this sample, this clone turned up a few times. V gene TRBV19 combines with J gene TRBJ2-7; 8 nucleotides align to TRBD2. V shed 5 bases, J shed 1 base, and the junction held 4 bases outside the gene matches. The germline gives CDR1 LNHDA, CDR2 SQIVND (reference sequence). This CDR3 comprises 14 residues. The CDR3 loop reads CASSQRELSYEQYF. The CDR3, as DNA: TGTGCCAGTAGTCAGCGGGAGCTGTCCTACGAGCAGTACTTC.

As to this clone: The same CDR3 can be traced to other DNA sequences in this sample. The chain links TRBV18 to TRBJ2-1; 7 nucleotides match TRBD1. The junction had 4 bases not matched to a gene; V was cut back by 3 bases and J by 2 bases. The CDR3 spans 15 residues. Germline loops: CDR1 KGHSH, CDR2 LQKENI. The CDR3: CASSPGQGAYNEQFF. CDR3 nucleotide sequence: TGTGCCAGCTCACCGGGGCAGGGGGCCTACAATGAGCAGTTCTTC.

In DNA form, the CDR3 reads TGTGCCTGGAGAGCCGGTGGAAACACCATATATTTT. Its translation is CAWRAGGNTIYF. The chain employs TRBV30 and TRBJ1-3, with no clear D. The CDR3 sequence is 12 residues long. V was trimmed by 3 bases and J by 3 bases, leaving 6 bases between them. Germline CDR1 reads GTSNPN; CDR2 reads SVGIG (reference sequence). Using reference TRBV30 and TRBJ1-3 for the parts outside the CDR3, the full variable domain is SQTIHQWPATLVQPVGSPLSLECTVEGTSNPNLYWYRQAAGRGLQLLFYSVGIGQISSEVPQNLSASRPQDRQFILSSKKLLLSDSGFYLCAWRAGGNTIYFGEGSWLTVV.

This chain joins TRBV5-4 and TRBJ2-5; TRBD1 agrees at 7 bases. The CDR3 is 15 amino acids. The J segment lost 4 bases and the V segment lost 0 bases, leaving 6 bases of the junction unmatched. Looked up from germline, CDR1 is SGHNT and CDR2 is YYREEE (reference sequence). For the CDR3, the DNA is TGTGCCAGCAGCTTGGAGAGGGGGCGGGTAGAGACCCAGTACTTC. Encoded protein: CASSLERGRVETQYF.

In DNA form, the CDR3 reads TGCGCCAGCAGCCCGACCGGAGCGGGGGCCTGGGATGAGCAGTTCTTC. Its translation is CASSPTGAGAWDEQFF. The chain combines TRBV5-1 with TRBJ2-1; 8 nucleotides agree with TRBD2. CDR1 SGHRS and CDR2 YFSETQ come from the germline V gene. V was pared by 4 bases and J by 8 bases, with 14 bases of the junction left unmatched. The CDR3 has 16 amino acids.

The chain recombines TRBV5-1 with TRBJ1-1, with D unresolved. V lost 6 bases and J lost 8, with 11 bases in between. The CDR3 totals 11 residues. Germline loops: CDR1 SGHRS, CDR2 YFSETQ. This chain's CDR3 is CASTAVGEAFF. CDR3 coding DNA: TGCGCCAGCACCGCGGTAGGAGAAGCTTTCTTT.

This chain connects TRBV18 to TRBJ2-7; a weak D match, TRBD1 (5 bases). Trimming stripped 6 bases from V and 0 bases from J, with 9 bases between. CDR3 length: 13 amino acids. Germline CDR1 reads KGHSH; CDR2 reads LQKENI. CDR3 bases: TGTGCCAGCTCGACAGCTAGCTCCTACGAGCAGTACTTC. This sequence encodes CASSTASSYEQYF.

There are a few counts of this clone. CDR3 protein: CASSRTWQDEQYF. CDR3 bases: TGTGCCAGCAGCCGCACCTGGCAAGACGAGCAGTACTTC. V is TRBV14 and J is TRBJ2-7; unclear D gene. Germline assignment: CDR1 SGHDN and CDR2 FVKESK. The V end was cut by 4 bases, the J end by 5 bases, with 12 bases between. The CDR3 has 13 amino acids.

This clone was counted between two and nine times. This chain links TRBV4-1 with TRBJ2-1; 12 bases line up with TRBD2. J gave up 2 bases and V 4 bases, and 12 bases lay outside the gene matches. The CDR3 extends over 19 amino acids. The germline V gene encodes CDR1 MGHRA and CDR2 YSYEKL. Written as DNA, the CDR3 is TGCGCCAGCAGCCCCTCACGGGGGCTAGCGGGAGGGCCCTACAATGAGCAGTTCTTC. Residues: CASSPSRGLAGGPYNEQFF.